A selection of T cell receptor beta chains follows, all from one sample in a study of cytomegalovirus exposure and HLA in healthy donors. Profiled with immunoSEQ multiplex PCR; TCRdb holds only in-frame clones, not every one. The sample includes under 50,000 clones, about nine tenths of them seen just once. Sequencing used PBMCs. All receptors derive from a woman aged 40 to 50 in good health and CMV-seropositive. Both conserved end residues are part of each CDR3. The D gene is left open where the match is weak. Clone size appears in some rows only: once, few, many, or a class for an expanded clone.

>TRBJ2-3|.|.|TRBV1
CTSSQDLRSETKAKEHTDTQYF
TGCACCAGCAGCCAAGATCTGAGGTCAGAGACCAAAGCAAAGGAACACACAGATACGCAGTATTTT
>TRBJ1-5|TRBD1|.|TRBV19
CASSFSRDSSNQPQHF
TGTGCCAGTAGTTTCTCCCGGGACAGCTCCAATCAGCCCCAGCATTTT
>TRBJ1-5|.|few|TRBV28
CASSSLNQPQHF
TGTGCCAGCAGTTCCTTAAATCAGCCCCAGCATTTT
>TRBJ2-5|TRBD2|.|TRBV29-1
CSARLAGETQYF
TGCAGCGCCAGACTAGCGGGAGAGACCCAGTACTTC
>TRBJ2-5|.|.|TRBV6-1
CASSEALRLGSSQRETQYF
TGTGCCAGCAGTGAAGCGCTACGATTGGGCAGCTCCCAACGGGAGACCCAGTACTTC
>TRBJ2-3|.|.|TRBV14
CASSQDRGDTDTQYF
TGTGCCAGCAGCCAAGATAGGGGTGACACAGATACGCAGTATTTT
>TRBJ1-1|.|.|TRBV7-9
CASATGTNSAEAFF
TGTGCCAGCGCCACCGGGACAAATTCGGCTGAAGCTTTCTTT
>TRBJ2-7|TRBD2|.|TRBV11-2
CASSLETSGYEQYF
TGTGCCAGCAGCTTAGAGACTAGCGGCTACGAGCAGTACTTC
>TRBJ1-1|.|.|TRBV7-9
CASSGWTDMITEAFF
TGTGCCAGCAGCGGGTGGACAGATATGATCACTGAAGCTTTCTTT
>TRBJ1-2|.|few|TRBV7-8
CASSLAAGSYGYTF
TGTGCCAGCAGCTTAGCCGCGGGAAGCTATGGCTACACCTTC
>TRBJ2-5|.|.|TRBV11-2
CASSPLGYQETQYF
TGTGCCAGCAGCCCCCTGGGCTACCAAGAGACCCAGTACTTC
>TRBJ1-1|TRBD1|.|TRBV6-5
CASSYDRGLNTEAFF
TGTGCCAGCAGTTACGACAGGGGCCTGAACACTGAAGCTTTCTTT
>TRBJ2-1|TRBD2|.|TRBV9
CASSEGLAVYNEQFF
TGTGCCAGCAGCGAGGGACTAGCGGTCTACAATGAGCAGTTCTTC
>TRBJ2-1|TRBD1|.|TRBV5-1
CASRKSGTASPSTYNEQFF
TGCGCCAGCAGGAAATCCGGGACAGCCTCACCATCTACCTACAATGAGCAGTTCTTC
>TRBJ2-3|TRBD1|.|TRBV5-1
CASRTGTGADTQYF
TGCGCCAGCAGAACCGGGACAGGGGCCGATACGCAGTATTTT
>TRBJ2-2|.|.|TRBV5-4
CASSFGQYTGELFF
TGTGCCAGCAGCTTCGGACAGTACACCGGGGAGCTGTTTTTT
>TRBJ1-1|TRBD1|.|TRBV6-5
CASRRQGATEAFF
TGTGCCAGCAGGAGACAGGGTGCCACTGAAGCTTTCTTT
>TRBJ1-2|.|.|TRBV2
CASSADSGGYTF
TGTGCCAGCAGCGCCGACTCCGGTGGCTACACCTTC
>TRBJ2-7|.|.|TRBV7-2
CASSSTRSREYEQYF
TGTGCCAGCAGCTCCACTAGATCGAGGGAATACGAGCAGTACTTC
>TRBJ2-3|TRBD2|.|TRBV9
CASSPGLAGGGTDTQYF
TGTGCCAGCAGCCCGGGACTAGCGGGAGGGGGGACAGATACGCAGTATTTT
>TRBJ2-7|TRBD1|.|TRBV29-1
CSVYTGGANYYEQYF
TGCAGCGTTTATACAGGGGGCGCGAATTACTACGAGCAGTACTTC
>TRBJ1-4|TRBD1|.|TRBV7-6
CASSLEGGRGATNEKLFF
TGTGCCAGCAGCTTAGAAGGGGGCAGGGGTGCAACTAATGAAAAACTGTTTTTT
>TRBJ1-1|.|.|TRBV2
CASSRTENTEAFF
TGTGCCAGCAGTCGGACAGAGAACACTGAAGCTTTCTTT
>TRBJ2-7|.|.|TRBV30
CAWRASGEPYEQYF
TGTGCCTGGAGGGCCTCGGGAGAACCCTACGAGCAGTACTTC
>TRBJ2-7|.|.|TRBV6-5
CASSYESRGEQYF
TGTGCCAGCAGTTACGAGTCCCGGGGCGAGCAGTACTTC
>TRBJ1-1|.|.|TRBV5-6
CASSLVTLMNTEAFF
TGTGCCAGCAGTTTAGTGACACTGATGAACACTGAAGCTTTCTTT
>TRBJ2-2|TRBD2|.|TRBV5-6
CASSFGGGATGELFF
TGTGCCAGCAGCTTCGGGGGGGGAGCAACCGGGGAGCTGTTTTTT
>TRBJ1-3|.|.|TRBV6-5
CASGTRGYGGNTIYF
TGTGCCAGCGGAACCAGGGGATATGGTGGAAACACCATATATTTT
>TRBJ1-3|.|.|TRBV19
CASSTGLNSGNTIYF
TGTGCCAGTAGTACGGGTCTGAATTCTGGAAACACCATATATTTT
>TRBJ2-7|TRBD1|.|TRBV5-1
CASSLDRAYEQYF
TGCGCCAGCAGCCTCGACAGGGCCTACGAGCAGTACTTC
>TRBJ2-2|.|.|TRBV4-1
CASSQVVRPGTGELFF
TGCGCCAGCAGCCAAGTAGTACGTCCCGGCACCGGGGAGCTGTTTTTT
>TRBJ2-7|.|.|TRBV2
CASSEVIYEQYF
TGTGCCAGCAGTGAAGTTATTTACGAGCAGTACTTC
>TRBJ2-6|.|.|TRBV5-1
CASSLSGLSGANVLTF
TGCGCCAGCAGCTTGTCCGGACTCTCTGGGGCCAACGTCCTGACTTTC
>TRBJ2-7|.|.|TRBV28
CASSAVDSRYEQYF
TGTGCCAGCAGTGCAGTGGACAGCCGCTACGAGCAGTACTTC
>TRBJ2-7|TRBD2|.|TRBV13
CASSHTSGRAPYEQYF
TGTGCCAGCAGCCACACTAGCGGGAGGGCCCCCTACGAGCAGTACTTC
>TRBJ2-1|.|.|TRBV29-1
CSARRTDNNEQFF
TGCAGCGCCCGACGGACAGACAACAATGAGCAGTTCTTC
>TRBJ2-1|.|.|TRBV2
CASGAFERRFF
TGTGCCAGCGGGGCGTTCGAGAGGCGGTTCTTC